Included here is one TCR beta chain sequence, with context. This specimen belongs to a study of blood T cell repertoires in COVID-19. TCRdb's copy holds only in-frame clones and misses some; the assay was immunoSEQ multiplex PCR. The data show a few hundred thousand clones, with approximately 88% seen just once and approximately 10% held by the top ten. CDR1 is SGHTA and CDR2 is FQGTGA in the germline V gene. There are 17 residues in the CDR3. V lost 4 bases to trimming and J lost 7 bases; unmatched junction nucleotides: 14. The genes are TRBV7-3 and TRBJ2-1, with TRBD2 identical over 9 bases. Input material: PBMCs or T cells enriched from blood (not recorded which). The source is a man aged 18 to 30 with acute COVID-19. The CDR3 sequence: CASSSTGASGKGNEQFF. CDR3 DNA sequence: TGTGCCAGCAGCTCCACCGGGGCTAGCGGGAAAGGGAATGAGCAGTTCTTC.